This is a list of T cell receptor beta chains from one sample in a study of T-cell memory formation after mild COVID-19. TCRdb called the 5' RACE reads again in MiXCR, with one record for every CDR3 protein. The table lists around 180,000 distinct CDR3 sequences, roughly 17% of them singletons. Sequencing used PBMCs or a T cell subset sorted from them (not recorded which). The receptor source for this set is an adult woman who had mild COVID-19 (a few samples of this study predate the infection). Cell type and time point are not known. Each CDR3 is given with its conserved first and last residue. A D gene is named only where the DNA matches it firmly. Size is omitted from some rows. Given values are once, few, many or a class for expanded clones.

d_gene	v_gene	abundance	j_gene	CDR3aa	CDR3nt
TRBD1	TRBV27	NA	TRBJ1-6	CASSPDRVSPLHF	TGTGCCAGCAGTCCCGACAGGGTTTCACCCCTCCACTTT
NA	TRBV9	NA	TRBJ2-6	CASSQQGLSTSGANVLTF	TGTGCCAGCAGCCAACAGGGTCTCTCGACATCGGGGGCCAACGTCCTGACTTTC
TRBD2	TRBV6-4	NA	TRBJ2-7	CASSDLLAGYEQYF	TGTGCCAGCAGTGACTTGTTAGCGGGATACGAGCAGTACTTC
NA	TRBV18	few	TRBJ2-2	CASSPGQSNTGELFF	TGTGCCAGCTCACCTGGGCAGTCGAACACCGGGGAGCTGTTTTTT
TRBD1	TRBV25-1	NA	TRBJ2-7	CASSERQGLLSYEQYF	TGTGCCAGCAGTGAGAGACAGGGCCTACTTTCCTACGAGCAGTACTTC
NA	TRBV20-1	NA	TRBJ2-6	CSVDRSSSGANVLTF	TGCAGTGTTGACAGATCCAGCTCTGGGGCCAACGTCCTGACTTTC
NA	TRBV6-2/TRBV6-3	NA	TRBJ1-5	CASSYSARQPQHF	TGTGCCAGCAGTTACTCGGCCAGGCAGCCCCAGCATTTT
NA	TRBV24-1	few	TRBJ1-5	CATSPAGNQPQHF	TGTGCCACCAGTCCGGCGGGCAATCAGCCCCAGCATTTT
TRBD2	TRBV4-1	NA	TRBJ2-2	CASSLLGLASNTGELFF	TGCGCCAGCAGCCTCCTCGGACTAGCGTCGAACACCGGGGAGCTGTTTTTT
TRBD1	TRBV5-1	NA	TRBJ2-7	CASSYVGQGYEQYF	TGCGCCAGCAGCTACGTGGGACAGGGCTACGAGCAGTACTTC
TRBD2	TRBV18	NA	TRBJ2-3	CASSPRWTSGGARTDTQYF	TGTGCCAGCTCACCTCGATGGACTAGCGGGGGGGCCCGGACAGATACGCAGTATTTT
NA	TRBV2	few	TRBJ2-7	CASSDLARGGEQYF	TGTGCCAGCAGTGACTTGGCCCGAGGGGGCGAGCAGTACTTC
NA	TRBV18	NA	TRBJ2-2	CASSPRTNTGELFF	TGTGCCAGCTCACCACGGACAAACACCGGGGAGCTGTTTTTT
TRBD2	TRBV4-1	NA	TRBJ2-1	CASSQVKGLGDNEQFF	TGCGCCAGCAGCCAAGTTAAGGGACTAGGAGACAATGAGCAGTTCTTC
NA	TRBV7-9	few	TRBJ2-3	CASSFLSGSTDTQYF	TGTGCCAGCAGCTTTCTTAGCGGAAGCACAGATACGCAGTATTTT
TRBD2	TRBV27	NA	TRBJ2-7	CASSLRGTRGGHRDEQYF	TGTGCCAGCAGTTTGCGAGGGACCCGGGGGGGACACAGGGACGAGCAGTACTTC
NA	TRBV7-3	NA	TRBJ2-1	CASSRRRGGDVNEQFF	TGTGCCAGCAGCCGGCGACGGGGAGGTGATGTAAATGAGCAGTTCTTC
NA	TRBV7-8	NA	TRBJ1-1	CASSWGQKNTEAFF	TGTGCCAGCAGCTGGGGACAAAAGAACACTGAAGCTTTCTTT
TRBD1	TRBV6-5	NA	TRBJ2-1	CASSSSGQGTNEQFF	TGTGCCAGCAGTTCTTCTGGACAGGGAACAAATGAGCAGTTCTTC
TRBD2	TRBV7-2	few	TRBJ2-4	CASSEGLAGAKNIQYF	TGTGCCAGCAGCGAGGGACTAGCGGGAGCCAAAAACATTCAGTACTTC
TRBD1	TRBV5-6	few	TRBJ1-5	CASSSRTGLAYQPQHF	TGTGCCAGCAGCTCGAGGACAGGGTTGGCCTATCAGCCCCAGCATTTT
NA	TRBV20-1	NA	TRBJ1-5	CSARVFSNQPQHF	TGCAGTGCTAGGGTTTTTAGCAATCAGCCCCAGCATTTT